A selection of T cell receptor beta chains follows, all from one sample in a study of T cells in Graves' hyperthyroidism and ophthalmopathy. TCRdb used MiXCR to reprocess the multiplex PCR reads, holding one entry per CDR3 protein. The profile shows 550,000 to 800,000 distinct CDR3 sequences, 17% of them singletons. The sequenced sample was blood. The receptors shown here come from a man in his fifties with Graves' hyperthyroidism. CDR3s include the opening cysteine and the closing phenylalanine or tryptophan. The D gene is left open where the match is weak.

>TRBJ2-5|TRBV6-5|TRBD2
CASSYSLLAGLEETQYF
>TRBJ2-3|TRBV24-1|TRBD1
CATSDPGTGSTDTQYF
>TRBJ2-1|TRBV30|TRBD2
CAWRKVKGLAVRDGDPWNEQFF
>TRBJ2-5|TRBV13|.
CASSLGVADQETQYF
>TRBJ2-3|TRBV11-2|.
CASTDPASGSWSPTQYF
>TRBJ2-5|TRBV20-1|.
CSARRDNQETQYF
>TRBJ1-5|TRBV28|.
CASTRSTGNQPQHF
>TRBJ1-2|TRBV30|.
CAWRPKSYTF
>TRBJ2-7|TRBV6-1|TRBD1
CASSPDRIYYEQYF
>TRBJ2-7|TRBV7-9|.
CASSQDREGEQYF
>TRBJ2-7|TRBV28|.
CASSFWGDNGNYEQYF
>TRBJ1-1|TRBV24-1|.
CATRKGNTEAFF
>TRBJ2-2|TRBV19|TRBD2
CATTLSGRAPGELFF
>TRBJ2-4|TRBV13|.
CASSPIENIQYF
>TRBJ1-5|TRBV28|.
CASSKPLGGVVMGNQPQHF
>TRBJ1-6|TRBV7-8|.
CASSREQANYNSPLHF
>TRBJ2-7|TRBV13|.
CASSHSTGRAYEQYF
>TRBJ1-1|TRBV19|TRBD1
CASSSTGKVNTEAFF
>TRBJ2-7|TRBV4-1|.
CASSQRAGGLSYEQYF
>TRBJ2-3|TRBV27|.
CASSLSGGGQDTQYF
>TRBJ1-1|TRBV28|.
CASSLPHNTEAFF
>TRBJ2-1|TRBV10-1|.
CASSSGFTYNEQFF
>TRBJ2-2|TRBV12-3/TRBV12-4|TRBD1
CASRPTGYTGELFF
>TRBJ2-1|TRBV9|TRBD2
CASSAPLSWTSGDKYNEQFF
>TRBJ2-3|TRBV11-1|TRBD2
CASRLGTSGRTDTQYF
>TRBJ1-1|TRBV6-6|.
CASSYYGGLNTEAFF
>TRBJ2-2|TRBV7-9|.
CASSGALTGELFF
>TRBJ2-5|TRBV11-2|.
CASSRGGYQETQYF
>TRBJ2-3|TRBV2|.
CASSGETAGLGTQYF